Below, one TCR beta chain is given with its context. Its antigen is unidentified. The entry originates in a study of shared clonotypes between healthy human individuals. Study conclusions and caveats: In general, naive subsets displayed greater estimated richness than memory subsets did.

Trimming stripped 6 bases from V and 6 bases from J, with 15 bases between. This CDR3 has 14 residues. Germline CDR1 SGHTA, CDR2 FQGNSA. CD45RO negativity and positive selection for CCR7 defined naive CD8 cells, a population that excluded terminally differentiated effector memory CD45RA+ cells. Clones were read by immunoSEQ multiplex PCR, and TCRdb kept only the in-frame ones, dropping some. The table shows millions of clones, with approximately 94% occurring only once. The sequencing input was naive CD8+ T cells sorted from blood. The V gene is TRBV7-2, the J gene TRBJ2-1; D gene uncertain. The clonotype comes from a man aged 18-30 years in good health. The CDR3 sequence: CASSSTLRVNEQFF. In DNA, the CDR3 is TGTGCCAGCAGTTCTACCTTAAGAGTCAATGAGCAGTTCTTC.